This T cell receptor (beta chain) was identified during a study of T cells expressing NK-cell markers. Generation of TCR beta cDNA was performed by 5'RACE template switching incorporating UMIs. TCRdb re-called the 5' RACE reads and catalogs CDR3 proteins one per entry, DNA excluded. This table lists around 100,000 distinct CDR3 sequences. There are 18 residues in the CDR3. Germline CDR1 is LGHNA and CDR2 is YNFKEQ. The origin of this receptor is a woman aged 18 to 75 in good health. Sequencing used blood T cells: a sorted CD56 or NKG2C T cell subset, CD4+ or CD8+ T cells, or bulk PBMC T cells (not recorded which). This rearrangement joins TRBV4-2 to TRBJ1-6; lacking DNA, the TRBD1 call made by TCRdb goes unchecked. CDR3 sequence reads: CASSRSFYRTVINSPLHF.